Sequencing of this T cell receptor beta chain was carried out in a study of T-cell memory formation after mild COVID-19. Between the trimmed V and J ends, which lost 1 base and 9 bases, there was a span of 8 bases. The CDR3 has 12 amino acids. The germline V gene encodes CDR1 SEHNR and CDR2 FQNEAQ (reference sequence). TCRdb reprocessed the 5' RACE reads via MiXCR and lists one record per CDR3 protein. The sample lists around 120,000 distinct CDR3 sequences, approximately 15% occurring once. Sequencing used PBMCs or a T cell subset sorted from them (not recorded which). The source is an adult woman who had mild COVID-19 (a few samples of this study predate the infection). Cell type and time point are not known. The chain has TRBV7-9 and TRBJ2-3; unclear D gene. The CDR3 bases are TGTGCCAGCAGCTTAGTGCAGGAGACGCAGTATTTT. Encoded protein: CASSLVQETQYF.